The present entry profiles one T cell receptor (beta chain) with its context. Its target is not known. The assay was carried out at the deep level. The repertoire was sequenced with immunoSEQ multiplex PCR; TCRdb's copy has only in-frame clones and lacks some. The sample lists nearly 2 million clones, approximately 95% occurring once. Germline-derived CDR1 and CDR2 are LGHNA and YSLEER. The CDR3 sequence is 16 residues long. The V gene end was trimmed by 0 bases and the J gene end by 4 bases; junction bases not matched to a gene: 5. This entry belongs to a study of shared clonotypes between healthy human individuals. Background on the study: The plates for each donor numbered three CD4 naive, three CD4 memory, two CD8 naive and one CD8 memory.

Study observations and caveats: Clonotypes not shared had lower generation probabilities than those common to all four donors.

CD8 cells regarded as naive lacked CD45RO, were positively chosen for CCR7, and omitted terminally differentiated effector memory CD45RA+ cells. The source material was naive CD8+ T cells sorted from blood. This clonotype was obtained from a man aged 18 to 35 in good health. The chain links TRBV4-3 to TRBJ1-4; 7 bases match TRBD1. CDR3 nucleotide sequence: TGCGCCAGCAGCCAAGATAGGGGACAGAGTAATGAAAAACTGTTTTTT. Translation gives CASSQDRGQSNEKLFF.